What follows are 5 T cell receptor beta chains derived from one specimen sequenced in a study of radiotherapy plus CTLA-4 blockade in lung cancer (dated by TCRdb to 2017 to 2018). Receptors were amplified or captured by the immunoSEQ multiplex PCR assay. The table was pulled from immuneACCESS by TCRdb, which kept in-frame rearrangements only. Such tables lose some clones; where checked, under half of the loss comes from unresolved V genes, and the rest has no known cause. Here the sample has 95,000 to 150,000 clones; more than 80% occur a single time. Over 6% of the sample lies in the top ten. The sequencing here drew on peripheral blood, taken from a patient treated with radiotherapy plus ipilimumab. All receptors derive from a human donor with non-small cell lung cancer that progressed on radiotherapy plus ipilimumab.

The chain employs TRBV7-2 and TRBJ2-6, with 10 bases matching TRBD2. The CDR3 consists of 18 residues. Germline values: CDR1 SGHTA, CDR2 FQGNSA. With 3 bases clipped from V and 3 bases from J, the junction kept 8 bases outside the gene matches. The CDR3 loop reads CASSFLAGVSVGANVLTF. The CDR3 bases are TGTGCCAGCAGCTTCCTAGCGGGGGTCTCTGTTGGGGCCAACGTCCTGACTTTC.

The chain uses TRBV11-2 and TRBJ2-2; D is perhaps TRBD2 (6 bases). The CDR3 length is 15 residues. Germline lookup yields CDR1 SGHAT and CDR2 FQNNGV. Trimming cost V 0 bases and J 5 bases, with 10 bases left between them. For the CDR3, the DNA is TGTGCCAGCAGCTTAGAGGGGGGAGGAACCGGGGAGCTGTTTTTT. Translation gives CASSLEGGGTGELFF.

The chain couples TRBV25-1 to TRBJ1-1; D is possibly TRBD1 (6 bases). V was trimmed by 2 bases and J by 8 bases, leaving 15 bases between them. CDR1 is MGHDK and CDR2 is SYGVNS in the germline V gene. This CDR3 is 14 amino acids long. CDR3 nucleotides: TGTGCCAGCAGTGAACCAGGGGACCCCCTGGAAGCTTTCTTT. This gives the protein CASSEPGDPLEAFF.

The chain's CDR3 is CASSLSPPRSYGYTF. The CDR3 DNA sequence: TGTGCCAGCAGTTTATCCCCCCCCAGGTCCTATGGCTACACCTTC. V is TRBV27 and J is TRBJ1-2; no reliable D call. Trimming cost V 0 bases and J 4 bases, with 12 bases left between them. The CDR3 is made up of 15 amino acids. Germline CDR1 is MNHEY and CDR2 is SMNVEV (reference sequence).

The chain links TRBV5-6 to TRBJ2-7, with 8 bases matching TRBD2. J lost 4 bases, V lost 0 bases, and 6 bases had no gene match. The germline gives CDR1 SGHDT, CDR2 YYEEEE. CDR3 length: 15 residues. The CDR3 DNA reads TGTGCCAGCAGCTTGGGGCCGGGAGGGCCGTACGAGCAGTACTTC. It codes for CASSLGPGGPYEQYF.